This passage covers 4 T cell receptor beta chains from one sample sequenced in a study of cytomegalovirus exposure and HLA in healthy donors. The repertoire was sequenced with immunoSEQ multiplex PCR; TCRdb's copy has only in-frame clones and lacks some. The data show some 110,000 clones, roughly nine tenths seen once. The sequenced sample consisted of PBMCs. All receptors derive from a woman under 30 in good health and CMV-seropositive.

This rearrangement joins TRBV19 to TRBJ2-5; 9 bases match TRBD2. There are 15 residues in the CDR3. Germline CDR1 and CDR2: LNHDA and SQIVND (reference sequence). The V segment lost 4 bases and the J segment 8 bases; nucleotides outside the gene matches: 11. The CDR3, as DNA: TGTGCCAGTAGTACGACTAGCGGAAGGACGGGCACCCAGTACTTC. Protein sequence: CASSTTSGRTGTQYF.

The V call is TRBV27, the J call TRBJ1-6; 11 nucleotides agree with TRBD1. Germline CDR1 is MNHEY and CDR2 is SMNVEV (reference sequence). The ends lost 0 bases at V and 7 bases at J; junction bases unmatched: 14. This CDR3 comprises 20 residues. CDR3 protein: CASSLSRGRGQGARNSPLHF. In nucleotides, the CDR3 is TGTGCCAGCAGTTTATCGAGGGGGCGCGGACAGGGGGCACGCAATTCACCCCTCCACTTT.

This CDR3 is CASSLRDRGPYEQYF. In DNA, the CDR3 is TGTGCCAGCAGTTTAAGGGACAGGGGACCCTACGAGCAGTACTTC. The chain uses TRBV28 and TRBJ2-7, with 10 bases lining up with TRBD1. V shed 2 bases and J 2 bases; nucleotides not matched to a gene: 3. The CDR3 has 15 residues. From germline, CDR1 is MDHEN and CDR2 SYDVKM.

This clone was observed once. The chain uses TRBV2 and TRBJ2-7, with 7 bases matching TRBD2. With 3 bases clipped from V and 8 bases from J, the junction kept 7 bases outside the gene matches. The germline CDR1 and CDR2 sequences are SNHLY and FYNNEI. The CDR3 is 13 residues long. CDR3 loop: CASSDSGELKQYF. Here the CDR3 DNA reads TGTGCCAGCAGTGACAGCGGGGAGTTAAAGCAGTACTTC.